One and the same sample provided the 19 T cell receptor beta chains below, sequenced in a study of T cell repertoires in cytomegalovirus infection. TCRdb recomputed calls from the reads with MiXCR, one row per CDR3 protein. This sample has 300,000 to 400,000 distinct CDR3 sequences, with just under 30% found just once. Their specific antigens are unknown. Sequencing used cultured PBMCs, obtained from culture after CMV antigen stimulation. These receptors originate from a human donor in good health (CMV status not recorded). Some clones in this sample may be carry-over from other donors' samples.

The chain is built from TRBV7-2 and TRBJ2-3; D assignment may be TRBD1 or TRBD2 (6 bases each). Germline lookup yields CDR1 SGHTA and CDR2 FQGNSA. This CDR3 is built from 16 residues. The V gene lost 4 bases and the J gene lost 2 bases, with 16 bases spanning the gap. This CDR3 reads CASSYWGAGFTDTQYF. For the CDR3, the DNA is TGTGCCAGCAGCTACTGGGGGGCCGGCTTCACAGATACGCAGTATTTT.

The chain is built from TRBV29-1 and TRBJ2-3; D remains unclear. CDR1 is SQVTM, CDR2 ANQGSEA, per germline. Trimming took 7 bases from V and 0 from J, leaving 11 bases between them. CDR3 length: 13 amino acids. The CDR3 DNA sequence: TGCAGCGGAAGAGGACGGAGCACAGATACGCAGTATTTT. Translated: CSGRGRSTDTQYF.

The V and J genes are TRBV7-3 and TRBJ2-2; TRBD2 agrees at 10 bases. The germline gives CDR1 SGHTA, CDR2 FQGTGA. Losses at the gene ends were 0 bases for V and 0 bases for J; bases not matched to a gene: 4. CDR3 length: 18 residues. CDR3 region: CASSLTGTSAPNTGELFF. The CDR3 DNA reads TGTGCCAGCAGCTTAACCGGGACTAGCGCTCCGAACACCGGGGAGCTGTTTTTT.

This clonotype was counted a few times. The gene calls are TRBV6-1 and TRBJ2-7; D may be TRBD2 (5 bases). Trimming cost V 2 bases and J 4 bases, with 15 bases left between them. CDR1 is MNHNS, CDR2 SASEGT, per germline. The CDR3 is 15 amino acids. In DNA, the CDR3 is TGTGCCAGCAGTGAATTCAGGACTCGCGGATACGAGCAGTACTTC. Translating gives CASSEFRTRGYEQYF.

In its sample, this clonotype was seen a few times. The V gene is TRBV4-2, the J gene TRBJ2-7; TRBD2 is a possible D gene (6 bases). The CDR3 has 15 residues. The V end lost 4 bases, the J end lost 6 bases, and 19 bases lay between the germline ends. Germline CDR1 reads LGHNA; CDR2 reads YNFKEQ. CDR3 region: CASSLGFGGYSEQYF. The CDR3 DNA follows: TGTGCCAGCAGCCTTGGTTTCGGGGGATACAGCGAGCAGTACTTC.

This clonotype has a handful of counts. The chain links TRBV12-3 or TRBV12-4 to TRBJ2-2, with D possibly being TRBD1 or TRBD2 (5 bases each). The ends were cut back, 7 bases at V and 0 bases at J, with 9 bases in the middle. The CDR3 runs to 14 residues. The CDR3 here is CASKGTTNTGELFF. CDR3 coding DNA: TGTGCCAGCAAAGGGACCACGAACACCGGGGAGCTGTTTTTT.

This clonotype was recorded a few times. V usage is TRBV28 and J usage is TRBJ2-3, with TRBD2 matching 9 bases. The length of the CDR3 is 17 residues. Germline values: CDR1 MDHEN, CDR2 SYDVKM. J lost 2 bases, V lost 0 bases, and 6 bases had no gene match. CDR3 sequence: CASSLWASGEYTDTQYF. CDR3 nucleotides: TGTGCCAGCAGTTTATGGGCTAGCGGGGAATACACAGATACGCAGTATTTT. The whole variable domain, remainder taken from reference TRBV28 and TRBJ2-3, is DVKVTQSSRYLVKRTGEKVFLECVQDMDHENMFWYRQDPGLGLRLIYFSYDVKMKEKGDIPEGYSVSREKKERFSLILESASTNQTSMYLCASSLWASGEYTDTQYFGPGTRLTVL.

V gene TRBV28 combines with J gene TRBJ2-1; the D is unclear. Germline assignment: CDR1 MDHEN and CDR2 SYDVKM. This CDR3 has 15 residues. V was cut by 10 bases and J by 5 bases, with 21 bases left in between. The CDR3: CATQSGSTLHNEQFF. The CDR3 nucleotides read TGTGCCACCCAATCCGGGTCAACCCTTCACAATGAGCAGTTCTTC.

A remark on this clonotype: This may stem from a read error, because a much larger clone lies one nucleotide away. V and J are TRBV13 and TRBJ2-7; 10 positions agree with TRBD1. CDR3 length: 15 residues. Trimming removed 1 base from V and 2 bases from J; junction bases left unmatched: 2. Germline loops: CDR1 PRHDT, CDR2 FYEKMQ (reference sequence). The CDR3 is CASSLVGTGAYEQYF. CDR3 in DNA: TGTGCCAGCAGCTTAGTTGGGACAGGGGCCTACGAGCAGTACTTC.

V gene TRBV7-2 combines with J gene TRBJ2-5; weak D call: TRBD2 (6 bases). The CDR3 totals 14 residues. Germline-derived CDR1 and CDR2 are SGHTA and FQGNSA. The V end lost 5 bases, the J end lost 2 bases, and 12 bases lay between the germline ends. CDR3 sequence (DNA): TGTGCCAGCAGCCCCGGGACTTTACAAGAGACCCAGTACTTC. Protein product: CASSPGTLQETQYF.

This clonotype was counted a few times. The chain recombines TRBV5-4 with TRBJ2-3; TRBD2 matches 14 bases. The V and J ends lost 4 bases and 4 bases, in that order; junction bases with no gene match: 8. Germline values: CDR1 SGHNT, CDR2 YYREEE (reference sequence). CDR3 size: 17 residues. As DNA, the CDR3 is TGTGCCAGCAGCGGAGGGACTAGCGGGAGTCTCGCAGATACGCAGTATTTT. Its translation is CASSGGTSGSLADTQYF.

The CDR3 sequence: CASSARTSGGSNEQFF. CDR3 bases: TGTGCCAGCAGCGCTAGAACTAGCGGGGGTTCTAATGAGCAGTTCTTC. This chain uses TRBV11-2 with TRBJ2-1; TRBD2 aligns across 11 bases. Trimming at V came to 5 bases and at J to 7 bases, leaving 10 bases not matched to a gene. The CDR3 contains 16 residues. CDR1 is SGHAT and CDR2 is FQNNGV in the germline V gene.

The chain carries TRBV14 and TRBJ1-6, with TRBD1 as a possible D gene (5 bases). The V gene's germline CDR1 is SGHDN and CDR2 FVKESK. V was shortened by 2 bases and J by 0 bases, with 17 bases between the two germline ends. The CDR3 runs to 19 residues. The CDR3 loop is CASSQWDRSTSSYNSPLHF. The CDR3, as DNA: TGTGCCAGCAGCCAATGGGACCGGTCTACGAGCTCCTATAATTCACCCCTCCACTTT.

This clonotype came up a few times. This chain joins TRBV7-9 and TRBJ2-7, with D possibly being TRBD1 (6 bases). The CDR3 extends over 16 amino acids. V was shortened by 6 bases and J by 0 bases, with 18 bases between the two germline ends. In germline, CDR1 is SEHNR, CDR2 FQNEAQ (reference sequence). CDR3 sequence (DNA): TGTGCCAGCAGTTTACCTGGACAGTCGAGCTCCTACGAGCAGTACTTC. It translates to CASSLPGQSSSYEQYF.

There are many counts of this clonotype. The chain recombines TRBV7-3 with TRBJ2-1; TRBD2 agrees at 10 bases. This CDR3 region has 15 residues. Germline CDR1 reads SGHTA; CDR2 reads FQGTGA. V lost 4 bases to trimming and J lost 4 bases; unmatched junction nucleotides: 4. In nucleotides, the CDR3 is TGTGCCAGCAGCTCAGGGACTAGCGAGTACAATGAGCAGTTCTTC. Amino acids: CASSSGTSEYNEQFF.

Only a few counts were recorded for this clonotype. The chain links TRBV25-1 to TRBJ1-1; no clear D gene. V lost 2 bases to trimming and J lost 4 bases, with 8 bases between them. Looked up from germline, CDR1 is MGHDK and CDR2 is SYGVNS. There are 13 residues in the CDR3. The DNA for the CDR3 is TGTGCCAGCAGTGAAGGGGAGAGCACTGAAGCTTTCTTT. This translates into CASSEGESTEAFF.

The CDR3 coding sequence is TGTGCCACCAGCGGAAGTCTGAACACTGAAGCTTTCTTT. It encodes CATSGSLNTEAFF. This chain uses TRBV15 with TRBJ1-1, with D uncertain. V was pared by 5 bases and J by 0 bases, with 7 bases between. Germline V lookup: CDR1 LNHNV, CDR2 YYDKDF (reference sequence). The CDR3 consists of 13 residues.

This clonotype has just a few counts. The chain links TRBV19 to TRBJ1-1, with 8 bases that match TRBD1. The V gene end was trimmed by 5 bases and the J gene end by 6 bases; junction bases not matched to a gene: 14. Per germline, CDR1 LNHDA and CDR2 SQIVND (reference sequence). There are 16 residues in the CDR3. DNA of the CDR3: TGTGCCAGTAGTTCCCCCGGACAGGGTTATAACCCTGAAGCTTTCTTT. Translated, it gives CASSSPGQGYNPEAFF.

The chain links TRBV12-3 or TRBV12-4 to TRBJ1-1; D is perhaps TRBD1 (6 bases). V lost 2 bases and J 3 bases, leaving 16 bases between the germline ends. The CDR3 contains 16 residues. CDR3: CASSLYTGHLDTEAFF. In nucleotides, the CDR3 is TGTGCCAGCAGTTTATATACAGGGCACTTGGACACTGAAGCTTTCTTT.